This TCR beta chain was recorded in a study of monozygotic twins with cystic fibrosis. Overall study: Library input was 2.5 to 3 micrograms of fragmented DNA, with roughly 15 PCR cycles. The study's findings and limits: Shared CDR3 numbers were not associated with age, concordance or severity. Monozygotic CF twins shared more identical nucleotide clonotypes than unrelated patients. Co-twins had the most similar V usage for 13 of 16 pairs, J for 8.

Some clones are missing from TCRdb's copy, which holds only in-frame ones; the method was immunoSEQ multiplex PCR. The table includes around 23,000 clones, around 93% detected once. This CDR3 is built from 14 residues. Germline V gene data show CDR1 as SGHNT and CDR2 as YYREEE (reference sequence). With 0 bases removed from V and 0 bases from J, the gap between germline ends came to 6 bases. Regarding this clone: Antigen unknown.

The source material was blood. This clonotype was sampled from a girl aged 2 to 9 with cystic fibrosis. The chain combines TRBV5-4 with TRBJ1-2; D is undetermined. The CDR3 here is CASSLELANYGYTF. CDR3 bases: TGTGCCAGCAGCTTGGAACTGGCTAACTATGGCTACACCTTC.